The rows below give T cell receptor beta chains drawn from one sample of a study of T cell responses to AZD1222 COVID-19 vaccine. Assay used: immunoSEQ multiplex PCR; TCRdb lists only in-frame clones, some missing. This sample has fewer than 110,000 clones; 90% occur once, and the top ten carry 1% to 1.5%. The material was peripheral blood, obtained on day 0 of AZD1222 vaccination. These receptors were taken from an adult in good health. Both conserved end residues are part of each CDR3. D genes are given only for firm matches. Clone size is shown for a subset of rows, as once, few, many or a class of expanded clone.

>16|TRBV5-4|.|.|TRBJ2-3
CASSLGPGESTDTQYF
TGTGCCAGCAGCTTGGGACCGGGGGAAAGCACAGATACGCAGTATTTT
>12|TRBV7-9|.|.|TRBJ2-5
CASSSWGETQYF
TGTGCCAGCAGCTCTTGGGGTGAGACCCAGTACTTC
>17|TRBV12-5|.|.|TRBJ1-5
CASGFPGTARGNQPQHF
TGTGCTAGTGGTTTCCCTGGGACGGCCAGAGGGAATCAGCCCCAGCATTTT
>14|TRBV28|TRBD1|.|TRBJ1-2
CASSAKGQGYGYTF
TGTGCCAGCAGCGCCAAAGGACAGGGCTATGGCTACACCTTC
>13|TRBV28|.|.|TRBJ1-3
CASSQGGGNTIYF
TGTGCCAGCAGCCAAGGGGGGGGAAACACCATATATTTT
>12|TRBV7-9|.|.|TRBJ1-1
CASSFGDTEAFF
TGTGCCAGCAGCTTTGGGGACACTGAAGCTTTCTTT
>18|TRBV27|TRBD2|.|TRBJ2-7
CASSLATSGGPTSYEQYF
TGTGCCAGCAGTTTAGCCACTAGCGGGGGCCCTACCTCCTACGAGCAGTACTTC
>14|TRBV5-1|.|once|TRBJ2-1
CASSQTLRDNEQFF
TGCGCCAGCAGCCAGACACTGAGAGACAATGAGCAGTTCTTC
>13|TRBV12-3/TRBV12-4|TRBD1|.|TRBJ1-1
CASRLTGDTEAFF
TGTGCCAGCAGATTGACAGGGGACACTGAAGCTTTCTTT
>13|TRBV28|.|.|TRBJ2-2
CASRRWGTGELFF
TGTGCCAGCAGGCGTTGGGGGACCGGGGAGCTGTTTTTT
>15|TRBV3-1/TRBV3-2|TRBD2|once|TRBJ2-5
CASSLGTTWGETQYF
TGTGCCAGCAGCCTCGGGACTACCTGGGGGGAGACCCAGTACTTC
>16|TRBV6-1|.|.|TRBJ2-3
CASSEWGTAATDTQYF
TGTGCCAGCAGTGAATGGGGGACCGCCGCCACAGATACGCAGTATTTT
>16|TRBV27|.|.|TRBJ1-1
CASSRVVGLGNTEAFF
TGTGCCAGCAGCCGCGTTGTAGGGTTGGGGAACACTGAAGCTTTCTTT
>15|TRBV6-5|.|.|TRBJ2-2
CASSYSGASAGELFF
TGTGCCAGCAGTTACTCAGGAGCATCTGCCGGGGAGCTGTTTTTT
>15|TRBV19|.|once|TRBJ2-5
CASSLQTDGQETQYF
TGTGCCAGTAGTCTTCAAACGGACGGACAAGAGACCCAGTACTTC
>15|TRBV6-5|TRBD2|.|TRBJ2-3
CASSQTSGGADTQYF
TGTGCCAGCAGCCAGACTAGCGGGGGGGCGGATACGCAGTATTTT
>13|TRBV5-6|.|.|TRBJ1-1
CASSLDWGTEAFF
TGTGCCAGCAGCTTGGACTGGGGCACTGAAGCTTTCTTT
>15|TRBV19|TRBD1|once|TRBJ1-1
CASSDRGGWNTEAFF
TGTGCCAGTAGCGACAGGGGAGGCTGGAACACTGAAGCTTTCTTT
>16|TRBV21-1|.|.|TRBJ2-3
CASSEVGQGARDTQYF
.
>14|TRBV10-3|.|.|TRBJ2-3
CAIGTDDLTDTQYF
TGTGCCATCGGGACCGACGACCTCACAGATACGCAGTATTTT